This entry concerns a single TCR beta chain. Its antigen is unknown. From germline, CDR1 is SGDLS and CDR2 YYNGEE. V was cut by 6 bases and J by 2 bases, with 13 bases left in between. The CDR3 is 14 amino acids. This entry is derived from a study of graft-versus-host responses after intestinal transplantation. Looking at the study overall: Induction using anti-thymocyte globulin, followed by tacrolimus and steroids for 3 to 4 years, was given to all recipients.

The assay was immunoSEQ multiplex PCR, and TCRdb's table has in-frame clones only and misses some. Seen here are about 110,000 clones, 87% observed once, and the top ten hold 0.6% to 0.8%. This sequence originates from a human donor who was the organ donor for an intestinal transplant. The sample in question was unstimulated CD4+ T cells sorted from spleen or lymph node cells, obtained before transplant. The V gene is TRBV9, the J gene TRBJ2-3, with D possibly matching TRBD2 (5 bases). The CDR3 protein is CASTHGEHTDTQYF. In DNA, the CDR3 is TGTGCCAGCACTCACGGGGAGCACACAGATACGCAGTATTTT.